The 20 T cell receptor beta chains below all came from one sample that was sequenced in a study of cytomegalovirus exposure and HLA in healthy donors. The PCR made use of 60 Vbeta and 13 Jbeta primers. Produced via immunoSEQ multiplex PCR; TCRdb's table is partial and in-frame only. The sample shows about 160,000 clones, around 69% of them seen only once. Sequencing used PBMCs. The receptors were gathered from a man in his 60s in good health and CMV-seronegative.

The sample holds one count of this clone. The chain links TRBV28 to TRBJ1-2, with 7 bases matching TRBD1. CDR3 size: 17 residues. Germline CDR1 MDHEN, CDR2 SYDVKM. The junction had 17 bases not matched to a gene; V was cut back by 7 bases and J by 3 bases. This CDR3 reads CASTPLSGTAHYYGYTF. CDR3 DNA sequence: TGTGCCAGCACCCCCCTGTCAGGGACAGCACACTACTATGGCTACACCTTC.

V gene TRBV7-9 combines with J gene TRBJ1-4, with unresolved D. The V gene lost 0 bases and the J gene lost 0 bases, with 5 bases spanning the gap. The CDR3 spans 15 residues. Germline CDR1 SEHNR, CDR2 FQNEAQ (reference sequence). CDR3: CASSLAQSTNEKLFF. The CDR3, as DNA: TGTGCCAGCAGCTTAGCACAGTCAACTAATGAAAAACTGTTTTTT.

The chain joins TRBV5-1 to TRBJ2-3; TRBD2 matches 9 bases. This CDR3 is 18 amino acids long. The trim removed 2 bases at V and 1 base at J, leaving 11 bases unmatched. CDR1 is SGHRS and CDR2 is YFSETQ in the germline V gene. CDR3 protein: CASSLSAGGAFGTDTQYF. CDR3 in DNA: TGCGCCAGCAGCTTATCGGCGGGAGGGGCATTTGGCACAGATACGCAGTATTTT.

The sample holds a few counts of this clone. V is TRBV19 and J is TRBJ2-1; 10 positions agree with TRBD2. The germline CDR1 and CDR2 sequences are LNHDA and SQIVND (reference sequence). CDR3 length: 13 residues. The J segment lost 9 bases and the V segment lost 5 bases, leaving 4 bases of the junction unmatched. For the CDR3, the DNA is TGTGCCAGTAGTGGGACTAGCGCAGGTGAGCAGTTCTTC. This codes for CASSGTSAGEQFF.

This chain joins TRBV11-2 and TRBJ1-6, with 7 bases fitting TRBD1. The V segment lost 3 bases and the J segment 5 bases; nucleotides outside the gene matches: 4. The germline gives CDR1 SGHAT, CDR2 FQNNGV. CDR3 size: 15 residues. DNA for the CDR3: TGTGCCAGCAGCTTCTCGGGACAGAATAATTCACCCCTCCACTTT. Translation gives CASSFSGQNNSPLHF.

This clone is a singleton in its sample. The chain combines TRBV27 with TRBJ2-7; 9 nucleotides match TRBD1. Unmatched junction bases numbered 10, after V lost 2 bases and J lost 5 bases. The CDR3 length is 16 residues. Germline V lookup: CDR1 MNHEY, CDR2 SMNVEV (reference sequence). This chain's CDR3 is CASSLRRGTGGHEQYF. CDR3 in DNA: TGTGCCAGCAGTTTACGCCGTGGCACAGGGGGCCACGAGCAGTACTTC.

This clone was counted a single time. The rearrangement links TRBV6-1 to TRBJ1-6; no clear D gene. The CDR3 is 15 amino acids. V was cut by 5 bases and J by 9 bases, with 17 bases left in between. CDR1 MNHNS and CDR2 SASEGT come from the germline V gene. The CDR3 region has the DNA TGTGCCAGCAGTCCGACCGAGGGCCAGTTTTCACCCCTCCACTTT. This gives the protein CASSPTEGQFSPLHF.

This chain joins TRBV30 and TRBJ1-3; maybe TRBD1 (6 bases). Germline loops: CDR1 GTSNPN, CDR2 SVGIG (reference sequence). The CDR3 sequence is 17 residues long. V lost 7 bases and J lost 2, with 24 bases in between. The CDR3 DNA is TGTGCCTTTGGAGTGGGGCGAACCCACAGGGCTGGAAACACCATATATTTT. Its protein is CAFGVGRTHRAGNTIYF.

This chain connects TRBV30 to TRBJ2-3, with 7 nucleotides matching TRBD2. The V and J ends lost 4 bases and 4 bases, in that order; junction bases with no gene match: 5. The CDR3 totals 13 residues. From germline, CDR1 is GTSNPN and CDR2 SVGIG (reference sequence). The DNA for the CDR3 is TGTGCCTGGACGGCGGGAGTAGCAGATACGCAGTATTTT. Translating it yields CAWTAGVADTQYF. Based on the CDR3 plus reference TRBV30 and TRBJ2-3, the full variable domain is SQTIHQWPATLVQPVGSPLSLECTVEGTSNPNLYWYRQAAGRGLQLLFYSVGIGQISSEVPQNLSASRPQDRQFILSSKKLLLSDSGFYLCAWTAGVADTQYFGPGTRLTVL.

A single count supports this clone. The chain has TRBV19 and TRBJ2-6, with a tentative D call TRBD2 (6 bases). Germline loops: CDR1 LNHDA, CDR2 SQIVND (reference sequence). The V end lost 6 bases, the J end lost 2 bases, and 11 bases lay between the germline ends. CDR3 length equals 15 residues. CDR3 protein: CASRPSGAGANVLTF. The CDR3 coding sequence is TGTGCCAGTAGGCCGTCGGGGGCTGGGGCCAACGTCCTGACTTTC.

CDR3 nucleotide sequence: TGTGCCAGCAGCCTTAGGACTGCGGGTGCGGAGCAGTTCTTC. Residues: CASSLRTAGAEQFF. The chain couples TRBV7-9 to TRBJ2-1; tentative D call: TRBD2 (5 bases). CDR3 length equals 14 residues. Germline loops: CDR1 SEHNR, CDR2 FQNEAQ (reference sequence). Trimming took off 5 bases at V and 10 bases at J, with 18 bases between the two ends.

This clone has just one count. This chain uses TRBV5-1 with TRBJ2-5, with TRBD1 as a possible D gene (5 bases). Germline CDR1 SGHRS, CDR2 YFSETQ. The CDR3 runs to 13 residues. The V and J ends lost 3 bases and 2 bases respectively, with 8 bases between them. The CDR3 DNA reads TGCGCCAGCAGCTGGGGCAGTCAAGAGACCCAGTACTTC. It specifies CASSWGSQETQYF.

The CDR3 region is CASSLDAAPEQYF. In DNA, the CDR3 is TGTGCCAGCAGCTTGGATGCGGCTCCCGAGCAGTACTTC. This chain connects TRBV5-8 to TRBJ2-5; D remains ambiguous. The end of the DNA aligns better with TRBJ2-7, so the J call may be wrong. The germline V gene has CDR1 SGHTS and CDR2 YDEGEE. This CDR3 contains 13 residues.

V and J are TRBV28 and TRBJ1-2; D is uncertain. Trimming took off 4 bases at V and 0 bases at J, with 12 bases between the two ends. There are 15 residues in the CDR3. CDR1 MDHEN and CDR2 SYDVKM come from the germline V gene. The CDR3 nucleotides read TGTGCCAGCAGTTCCATACAGCTTCCTAACTATGGCTACACCTTC. It is translated as CASSSIQLPNYGYTF.

The chain employs TRBV7-2 and TRBJ2-1, with 7 bases fitting TRBD1. V trimming: 1 base; J trimming: 7 bases; junction bases outside the gene matches: 19. Germline V gives CDR1 SGHTA, CDR2 FQGNSA. The CDR3 has 19 amino acids. CDR3 loop: CASSLVSTRQGVAGNEQFF. The CDR3 coding sequence is TGTGCCAGCAGCTTAGTTTCTACGAGACAGGGCGTTGCGGGTAATGAGCAGTTCTTC.

The V gene is TRBV11-2, the J gene TRBJ1-1; no clear D. This CDR3 spans 14 amino acids. The germline V gene has CDR1 SGHAT and CDR2 FQNNGV. The ends were cut back, 8 bases at V and 0 bases at J, with 13 bases in the middle. The CDR3 here is CASRRQLLNTEAFF. The CDR3 bases are TGTGCCAGCCGAAGACAACTCCTGAACACTGAAGCTTTCTTT.

The genes are TRBV6-1 and TRBJ1-2; the D is unclear. CDR1 and CDR2 (germline): MNHNS, SASEGT. Trimming shortened V by 5 bases and J by 8 bases, and 15 bases separated the two germline ends. The CDR3 has 13 amino acids. The CDR3 protein is CASSRTEAWGYTF. The DNA for the CDR3 is TGTGCCAGCAGTCGGACGGAGGCCTGGGGCTACACCTTC.

This chain connects TRBV6-1 to TRBJ2-2; TRBD1 matches at 8 bases. CDR1 and CDR2 (germline): MNHNS, SASEGT. V was pared by 5 bases and J by 7 bases, with 6 bases of the junction left unmatched. This CDR3 contains 14 residues. CDR3 nucleotides: TGTGCCAGCAGTAGACAGGGGAGAGGCGGGGAGCTGTTTTTT. It specifies CASSRQGRGGELFF.

The chain is built from TRBV18 and TRBJ1-5; a weak D match, TRBD1 (6 bases). In germline, CDR1 is KGHSH, CDR2 LQKENI. This CDR3 region has 16 residues. The V end lost 0 bases, the J end lost 0 bases, and 9 bases lay between the germline ends. CDR3 amino acids: CASSPPGDNSNQPQHF. CDR3 coding DNA: TGTGCCAGCTCACCACCGGGGGACAATAGCAATCAGCCCCAGCATTTT.

This clone has just one count. The chain employs TRBV10-3 and TRBJ2-3, with TRBD1 matching over 10 bases. Germline lookup yields CDR1 ENHRY and CDR2 SYGVKD. The CDR3 covers 12 residues. The CDR3: CAGQGEGDTQYF. The CDR3 DNA reads TGTGCAGGACAGGGGGAAGGAGATACGCAGTATTTT.